A selection of T cell receptor beta chains follows, all from one sample in a study of technical replicates of blood from a few donors. Generated by immunoSEQ multiplex PCR, the TCRdb table keeps only in-frame clones and is missing some. The sample comprises roughly 66,000 clones, 86% of which are singletons, and roughly 4.6% rests with the top ten. Sequenced input: PBMCs. The receptors stem from a human donor in good health. Some clones in this sample may be carry-over from other donors' samples. CDR3s include the opening cysteine and the closing phenylalanine or tryptophan. Each record gives: D gene, J gene, clone size, V gene, CDR3 DNA, CDR3 protein. The D gene is left open where the match is weak. Clone size appears in some rows only: once, few, many, or a class for an expanded clone.

-,TRBJ1-6,-,TRBV5-4,TGTGCCAGCACCTCGACGGGTGACGGTAATTCACCCCTCCACTTT,CASTSTGDGNSPLHF
TRBD1,TRBJ1-2,-,TRBV4-3,TGCGCCAGCAGCCAAGAGGTACAGGGGAATAACTATGGCTACACCTTC,CASSQEVQGNNYGYTF
-,TRBJ2-7,-,TRBV7-3,TGTGCCAGCAGCTCCGGGGTGGAGTACGAGCAGTACTTC,CASSSGVEYEQYF
-,TRBJ1-1,-,TRBV27,TGTGCCAGCAGTCGAGGGTACATGAACACTGAAGCTTTCTTT,CASSRGYMNTEAFF
TRBD1,TRBJ2-7,-,TRBV30,TGTGCCTGGATGAGACAGGGGGCGGTCGAGCAGTACTTC,CAWMRQGAVEQYF
TRBD1,TRBJ2-7,-,TRBV4-1,TGCGCCAGCAGCCTAACCGGGACAGGCGCCTACGAGCAGTACTTC,CASSLTGTGAYEQYF
TRBD2,TRBJ2-3,large,TRBV6-4,TGTGCCAGCAGTGACTCGAGTGGGGGGGCAGATACGCAGTATTTT,CASSDSSGGADTQYF
-,TRBJ1-3,-,TRBV7-2,TGTGCCAGCAGCTTATACCAGGTTGGAAACACCATATATTTT,CASSLYQVGNTIYF
-,TRBJ1-3,-,TRBV30,TGTGCCTGGAGTGTACGGGAACAACGAGGAAACACCATATATTTT,CAWSVREQRGNTIYF
TRBD1,TRBJ2-3,-,TRBV5-1,TGCGCCAGCAGCCCCGGGACAGGGACAGATACGCAGTATTTT,CASSPGTGTDTQYF
TRBD1,TRBJ1-5,-,TRBV5-8,TGTGCCAGCAGCTATTATTCGGGACAGGGCTTCGAGCAGCCCCAGCATTTT,CASSYYSGQGFEQPQHF
TRBD1,TRBJ2-7,-,TRBV30,TGTGCCGCAGACAGGGGGGGCTACGAGCAGTACTTC,CAADRGGYEQYF
TRBD1,TRBJ1-2,-,TRBV19,TGTGCCAGTAGTCTAACGACAGGGTTGAAAGTGGACTATGGCTACACCTTC,CASSLTTGLKVDYGYTF
-,TRBJ1-1,-,TRBV20-1,TGCAGTGCTAGACGGACTGCTGAAGCTTTCTTT,CSARRTAEAFF
-,TRBJ1-5,-,TRBV2,TGTGCCAGCAGCGTTAATCAGCCCCAGCATTTT,CASSVNQPQHF
-,TRBJ2-1,-,TRBV7-2,TGTGCCAGCAGCTTGGGGAGTGAGCAGTTCTTC,CASSLGSEQFF